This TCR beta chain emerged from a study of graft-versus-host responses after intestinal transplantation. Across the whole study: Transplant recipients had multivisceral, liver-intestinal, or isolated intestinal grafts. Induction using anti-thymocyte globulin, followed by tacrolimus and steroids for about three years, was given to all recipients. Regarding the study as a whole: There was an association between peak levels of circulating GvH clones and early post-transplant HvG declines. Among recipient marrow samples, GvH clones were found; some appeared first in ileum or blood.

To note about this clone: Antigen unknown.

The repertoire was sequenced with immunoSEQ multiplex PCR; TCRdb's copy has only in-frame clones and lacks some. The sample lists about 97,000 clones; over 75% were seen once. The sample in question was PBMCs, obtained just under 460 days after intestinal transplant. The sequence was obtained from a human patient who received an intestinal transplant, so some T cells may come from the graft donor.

CDR3 amino acids: CASSLARGTGEYEQYF. CDR3 bases: TGTGCCAGCAGCTTAGCGCGGGGGACAGGGGAGTACGAGCAGTACTTC. The chain couples TRBV7-8 to TRBJ2-7, with 10 bases identical to TRBD1. V lost 0 bases, J lost 4 bases, and 6 bases stayed unmatched. Per germline, CDR1 SGHVS and CDR2 FQNEAQ. The CDR3 runs 16 residues.